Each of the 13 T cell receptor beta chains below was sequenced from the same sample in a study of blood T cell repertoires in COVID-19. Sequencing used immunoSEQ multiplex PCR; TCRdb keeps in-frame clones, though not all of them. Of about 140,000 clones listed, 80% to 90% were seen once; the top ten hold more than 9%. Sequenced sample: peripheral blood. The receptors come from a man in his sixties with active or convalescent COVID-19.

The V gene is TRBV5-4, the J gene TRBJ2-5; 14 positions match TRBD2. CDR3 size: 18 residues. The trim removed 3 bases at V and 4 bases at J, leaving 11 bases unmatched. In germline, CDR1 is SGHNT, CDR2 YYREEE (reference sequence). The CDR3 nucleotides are TGTGCCAGCAGCTCCCCGGGACTAGCGGGAGTGGTTGCAGAGACCCAGTACTTC. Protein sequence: CASSSPGLAGVVAETQYF. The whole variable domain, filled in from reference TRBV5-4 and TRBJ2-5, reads ETGVTQSPTHLIKTRGQQVTLRCSSQSGHNTVSWYQQALGQGPQFIFQYYREEENGRGNFPPRFSGLQFPNYSSELNVNALELDDSALYLCASSSPGLAGVVAETQYFGPGTRLLVL.

This CDR3 is CASSEVATGETQYF. For the CDR3, the DNA is TGTGCCAGCAGTGAGGTAGCGACTGGGGAGACCCAGTACTTC. This chain joins TRBV6-1 and TRBJ2-5; D perhaps matches TRBD2 (5 bases). The CDR3 has 14 amino acids. CDR1 and CDR2 from the germline V gene are MNHNS and SASEGT. The V gene lost 3 bases and the J gene lost 5 bases, with 13 bases spanning the gap.

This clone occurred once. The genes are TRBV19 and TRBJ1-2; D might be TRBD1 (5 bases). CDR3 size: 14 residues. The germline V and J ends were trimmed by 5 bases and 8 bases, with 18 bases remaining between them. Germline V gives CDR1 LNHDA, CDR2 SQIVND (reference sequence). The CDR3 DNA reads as TGTGCCAGTAGTTCCGATACAGGCGTTGGAGGCTACACCTTC. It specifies CASSSDTGVGGYTF.

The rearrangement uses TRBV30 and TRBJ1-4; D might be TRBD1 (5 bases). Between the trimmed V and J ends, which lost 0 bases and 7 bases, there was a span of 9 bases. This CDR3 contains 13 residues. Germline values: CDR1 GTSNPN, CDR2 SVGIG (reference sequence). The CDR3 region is CAWSVQGVEKLFF. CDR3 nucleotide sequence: TGTGCCTGGAGTGTCCAGGGCGTTGAAAAACTGTTTTTT.

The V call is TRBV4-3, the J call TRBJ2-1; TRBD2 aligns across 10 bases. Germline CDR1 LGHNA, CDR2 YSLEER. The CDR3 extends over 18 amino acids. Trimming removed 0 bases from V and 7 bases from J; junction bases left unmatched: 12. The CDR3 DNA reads TGCGCCAGCAGCCAAGATCGATTTAGCGGGAGGTTAGTGAATGAGCAGTTCTTC. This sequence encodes CASSQDRFSGRLVNEQFF.

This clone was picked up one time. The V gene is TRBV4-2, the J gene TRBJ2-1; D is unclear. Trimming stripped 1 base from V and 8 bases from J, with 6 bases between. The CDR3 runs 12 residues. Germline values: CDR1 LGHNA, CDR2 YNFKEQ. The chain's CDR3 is CASSQAPHEQFF. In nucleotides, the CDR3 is TGTGCCAGCAGCCAAGCTCCCCATGAGCAGTTCTTC.

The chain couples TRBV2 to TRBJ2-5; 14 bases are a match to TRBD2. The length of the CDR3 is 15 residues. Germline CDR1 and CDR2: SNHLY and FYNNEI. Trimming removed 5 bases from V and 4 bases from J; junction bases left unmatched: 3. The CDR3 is CASSPGTSGRETQYF. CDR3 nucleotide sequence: TGTGCCAGCAGTCCCGGGACTAGCGGGAGAGAGACCCAGTACTTC.

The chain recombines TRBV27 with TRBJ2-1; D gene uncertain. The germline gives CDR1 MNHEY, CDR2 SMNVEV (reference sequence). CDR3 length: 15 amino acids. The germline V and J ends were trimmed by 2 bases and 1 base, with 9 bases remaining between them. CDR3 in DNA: TGTGCCAGCAGTTTAAGGTTGAGGTCCTACAATGAGCAGTTCTTC. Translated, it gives CASSLRLRSYNEQFF.

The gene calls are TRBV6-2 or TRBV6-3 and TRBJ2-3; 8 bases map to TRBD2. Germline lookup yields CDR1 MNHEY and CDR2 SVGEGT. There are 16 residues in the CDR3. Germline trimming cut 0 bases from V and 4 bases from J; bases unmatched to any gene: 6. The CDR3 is CASSYSRGRTSDTQYF. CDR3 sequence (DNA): TGTGCCAGCAGTTACTCCCGCGGGAGGACCTCAGATACGCAGTATTTT.

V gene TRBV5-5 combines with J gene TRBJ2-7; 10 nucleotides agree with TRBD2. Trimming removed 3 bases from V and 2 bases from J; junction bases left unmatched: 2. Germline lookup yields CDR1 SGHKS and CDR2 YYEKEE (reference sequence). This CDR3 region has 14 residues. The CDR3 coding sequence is TGTGCCAGCAGCTGGACTAGCGGCCCCTACGAGCAGTACTTC. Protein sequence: CASSWTSGPYEQYF.

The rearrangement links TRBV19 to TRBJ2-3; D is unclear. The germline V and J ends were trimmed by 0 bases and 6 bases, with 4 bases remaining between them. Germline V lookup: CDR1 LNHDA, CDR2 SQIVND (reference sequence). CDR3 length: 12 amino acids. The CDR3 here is CASSIERDTQYF. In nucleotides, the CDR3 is TGTGCCAGTAGTATAGAGAGGGATACGCAGTATTTT.

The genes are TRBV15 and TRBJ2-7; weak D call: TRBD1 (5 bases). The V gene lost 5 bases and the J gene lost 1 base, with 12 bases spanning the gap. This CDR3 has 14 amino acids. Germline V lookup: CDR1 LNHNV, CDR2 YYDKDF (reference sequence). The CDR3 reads CATSSQTGSYEQYF. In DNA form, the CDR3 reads TGTGCCACCAGCTCCCAAACAGGTTCCTACGAGCAGTACTTC.

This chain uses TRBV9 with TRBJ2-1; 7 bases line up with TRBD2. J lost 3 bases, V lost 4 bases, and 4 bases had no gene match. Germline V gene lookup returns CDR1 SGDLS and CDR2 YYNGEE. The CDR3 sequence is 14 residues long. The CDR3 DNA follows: TGTGCCAGCAGCTTGCTAGCGGACTACAATGAGCAGTTCTTC. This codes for CASSLLADYNEQFF. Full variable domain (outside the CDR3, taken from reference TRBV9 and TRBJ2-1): DSGVTQTPKHLITATGQRVTLRCSPRSGDLSVYWYQQSLDQGLQFLIQYYNGEERAKGNILERFSAQQFPDLHSELNLSSLELGDSALYFCASSLLADYNEQFFGPGTRLTVL.